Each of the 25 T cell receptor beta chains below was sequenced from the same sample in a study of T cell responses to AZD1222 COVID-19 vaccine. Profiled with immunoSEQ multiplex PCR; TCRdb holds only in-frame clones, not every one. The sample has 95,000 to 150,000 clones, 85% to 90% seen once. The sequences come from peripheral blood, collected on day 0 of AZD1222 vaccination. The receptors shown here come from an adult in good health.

CDR3 loop: CASSKGWLGPYEQYF. The CDR3 nucleotides are TGTGCCAGTAGTAAGGGGTGGTTGGGGCCGTACGAGCAGTACTTC. The chain links TRBV19 to TRBJ2-7; maybe TRBD1 (5 bases). Germline CDR1 reads LNHDA; CDR2 reads SQIVND (reference sequence). V lost 4 bases, J lost 4 bases, and 17 bases lay in between. This CDR3 has 15 amino acids.

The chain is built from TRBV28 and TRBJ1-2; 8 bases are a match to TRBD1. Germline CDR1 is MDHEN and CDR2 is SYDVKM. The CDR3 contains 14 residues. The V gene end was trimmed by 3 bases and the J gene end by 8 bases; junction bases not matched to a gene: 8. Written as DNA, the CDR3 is TGTGCCAGCAGTTTGTCAGGGGGCGCCGGGGGCTACACCTTC. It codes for CASSLSGGAGGYTF.

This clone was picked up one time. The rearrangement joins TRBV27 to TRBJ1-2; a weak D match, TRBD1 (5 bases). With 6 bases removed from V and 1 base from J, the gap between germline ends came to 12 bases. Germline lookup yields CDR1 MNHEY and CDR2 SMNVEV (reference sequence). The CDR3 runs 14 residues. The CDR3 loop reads CASSPPGDNYGYTF. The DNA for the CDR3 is TGTGCCAGCAGCCCCCCGGGGGATAACTATGGCTACACCTTC.

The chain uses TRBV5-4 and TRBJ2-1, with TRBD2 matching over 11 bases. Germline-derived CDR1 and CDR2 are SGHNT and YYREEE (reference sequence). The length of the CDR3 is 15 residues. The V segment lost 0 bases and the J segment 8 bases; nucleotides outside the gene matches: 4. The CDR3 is CASSLDSGRADEQFF. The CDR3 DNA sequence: TGTGCCAGCAGCTTGGATAGCGGGAGGGCCGATGAGCAGTTCTTC.

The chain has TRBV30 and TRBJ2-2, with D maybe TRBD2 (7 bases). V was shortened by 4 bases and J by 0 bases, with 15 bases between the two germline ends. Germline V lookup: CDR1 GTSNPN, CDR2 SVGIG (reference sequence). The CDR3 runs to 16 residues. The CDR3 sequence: CAWKKGGATNTGELFF. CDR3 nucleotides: TGTGCCTGGAAGAAGGGGGGGGCGACGAACACCGGGGAGCTGTTTTTT.

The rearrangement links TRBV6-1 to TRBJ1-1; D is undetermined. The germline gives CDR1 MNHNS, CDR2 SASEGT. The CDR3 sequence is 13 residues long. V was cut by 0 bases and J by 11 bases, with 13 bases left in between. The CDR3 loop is CASSEAGNLRAFF. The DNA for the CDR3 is TGTGCCAGCAGTGAAGCTGGGAACCTCCGGGCTTTCTTT.

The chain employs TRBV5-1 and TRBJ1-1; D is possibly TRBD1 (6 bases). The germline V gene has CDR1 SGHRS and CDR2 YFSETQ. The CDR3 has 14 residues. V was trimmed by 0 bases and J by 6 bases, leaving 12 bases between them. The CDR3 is CASSLDRVIAEAFF. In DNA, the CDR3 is TGCGCCAGCAGCTTGGACAGGGTAATCGCTGAAGCTTTCTTT.

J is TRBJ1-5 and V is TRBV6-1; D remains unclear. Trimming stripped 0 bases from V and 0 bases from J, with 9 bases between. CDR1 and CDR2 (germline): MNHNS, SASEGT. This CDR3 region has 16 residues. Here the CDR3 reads CASSEAAAPSNQPQHF. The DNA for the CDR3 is TGTGCCAGCAGTGAAGCGGCGGCACCTAGCAATCAGCCCCAGCATTTT.

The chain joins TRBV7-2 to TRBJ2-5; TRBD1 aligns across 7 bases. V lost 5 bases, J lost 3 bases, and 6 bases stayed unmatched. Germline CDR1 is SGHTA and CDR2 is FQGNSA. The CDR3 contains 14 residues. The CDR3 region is CASSVNRGKETQYF. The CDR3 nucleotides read TGTGCCAGCAGCGTTAACAGGGGAAAAGAGACCCAGTACTTC. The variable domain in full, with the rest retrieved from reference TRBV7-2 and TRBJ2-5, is GAGVSQSPSNKVTEKGKDVELRCDPISGHTALYWYRQSLGQGLEFLIYFQGNSAPDKSGLPSDRFSAERTGGSVSTLTIQRTQQEDSAVYLCASSVNRGKETQYFGPGTRLLVL.

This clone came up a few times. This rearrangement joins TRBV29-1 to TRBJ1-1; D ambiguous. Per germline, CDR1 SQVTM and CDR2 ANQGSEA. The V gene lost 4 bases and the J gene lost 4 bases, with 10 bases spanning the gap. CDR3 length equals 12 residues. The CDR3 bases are TGCAGCGTTGTAAGGTCGGGCACTGAAGCTTTCTTT. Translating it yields CSVVRSGTEAFF.

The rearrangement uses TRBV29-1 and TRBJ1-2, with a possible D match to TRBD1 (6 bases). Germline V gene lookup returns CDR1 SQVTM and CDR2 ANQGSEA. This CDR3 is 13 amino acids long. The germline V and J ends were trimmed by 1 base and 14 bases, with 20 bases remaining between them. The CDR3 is CSVEALLTGQRTF. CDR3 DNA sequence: TGCAGCGTTGAAGCTCTACTTACAGGGCAGAGAACCTTC.

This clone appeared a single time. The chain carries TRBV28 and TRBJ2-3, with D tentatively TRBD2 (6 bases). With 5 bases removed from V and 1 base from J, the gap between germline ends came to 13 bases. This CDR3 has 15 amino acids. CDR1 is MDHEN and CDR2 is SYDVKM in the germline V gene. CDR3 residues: CASSPPAGRTDTQYF. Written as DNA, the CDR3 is TGTGCCAGCAGTCCCCCAGCGGGTCGCACAGATACGCAGTATTTT.

The CDR3 DNA is TGTGCCAGCAGTTACTATAAATCTGGGGCCAACGTCCTGACTTTC. Encoded protein: CASSYYKSGANVLTF. The chain recombines TRBV6-5 with TRBJ2-6; D gene unclear. CDR3 length equals 15 residues. The germline V and J ends were trimmed by 1 base and 1 base, with 5 bases remaining between them. Germline CDR1 is MNHEY and CDR2 is SVGAGI.

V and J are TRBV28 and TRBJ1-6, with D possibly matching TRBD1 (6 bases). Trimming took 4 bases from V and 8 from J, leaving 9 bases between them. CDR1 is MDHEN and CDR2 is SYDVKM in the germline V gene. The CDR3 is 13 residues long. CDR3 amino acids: CASSSGVHSPLHF. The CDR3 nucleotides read TGTGCCAGCAGTTCAGGGGTGCATTCACCCCTCCACTTT. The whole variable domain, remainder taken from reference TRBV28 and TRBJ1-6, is DVKVTQSSRYLVKRTGEKVFLECVQDMDHENMFWYRQDPGLGLRLIYFSYDVKMKEKGDIPEGYSVSREKKERFSLILESASTNQTSMYLCASSSGVHSPLHFGNGTRLTVT.

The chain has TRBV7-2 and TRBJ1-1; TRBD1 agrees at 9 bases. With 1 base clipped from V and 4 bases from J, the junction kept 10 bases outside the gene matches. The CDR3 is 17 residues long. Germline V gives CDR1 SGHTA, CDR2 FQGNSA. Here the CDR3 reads CASSLGQNRGRGTEAFF. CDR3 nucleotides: TGTGCCAGCAGCTTAGGGCAAAACAGGGGGCGCGGCACTGAAGCTTTCTTT.

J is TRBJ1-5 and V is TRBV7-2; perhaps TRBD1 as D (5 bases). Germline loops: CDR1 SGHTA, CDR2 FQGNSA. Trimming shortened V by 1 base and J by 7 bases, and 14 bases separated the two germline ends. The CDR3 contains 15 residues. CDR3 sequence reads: CASSLVFGGGQPQHF. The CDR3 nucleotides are TGTGCCAGCAGCTTAGTTTTCGGGGGAGGACAGCCCCAGCATTTT.

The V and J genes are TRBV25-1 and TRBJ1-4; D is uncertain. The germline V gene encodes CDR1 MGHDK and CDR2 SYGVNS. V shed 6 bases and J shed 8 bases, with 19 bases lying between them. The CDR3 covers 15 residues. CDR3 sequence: CASSPPGLMGEKLFF. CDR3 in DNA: TGTGCCAGCAGCCCCCCGGGCCTAATGGGGGAAAAACTGTTTTTT.

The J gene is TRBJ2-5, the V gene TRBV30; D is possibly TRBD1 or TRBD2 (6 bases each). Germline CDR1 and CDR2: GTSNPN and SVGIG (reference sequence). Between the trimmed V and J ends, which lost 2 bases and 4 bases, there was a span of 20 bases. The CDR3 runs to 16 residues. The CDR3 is CAWSRNRDIGGETQYF. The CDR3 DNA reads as TGTGCCTGGAGTCGGAACCGGGACATCGGGGGAGAGACCCAGTACTTC.

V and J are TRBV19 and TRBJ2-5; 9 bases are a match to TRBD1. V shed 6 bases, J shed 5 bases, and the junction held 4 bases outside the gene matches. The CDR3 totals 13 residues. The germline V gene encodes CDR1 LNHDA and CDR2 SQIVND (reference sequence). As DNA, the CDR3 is TGTGCCAGTAGCATGGGACAGGGCGAGACCCAGTACTTC. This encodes CASSMGQGETQYF.

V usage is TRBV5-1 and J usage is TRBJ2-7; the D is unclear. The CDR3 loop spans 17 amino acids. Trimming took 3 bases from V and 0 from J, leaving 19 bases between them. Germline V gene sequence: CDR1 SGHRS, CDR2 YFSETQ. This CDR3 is CASSSTPGLLSSYEQYF. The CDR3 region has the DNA TGCGCCAGCAGCTCCACCCCCGGTTTACTCAGCTCCTACGAGCAGTACTTC.

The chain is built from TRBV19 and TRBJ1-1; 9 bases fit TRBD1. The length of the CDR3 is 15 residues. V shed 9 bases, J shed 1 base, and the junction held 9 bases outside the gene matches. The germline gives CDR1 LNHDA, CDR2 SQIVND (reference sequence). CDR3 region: CASLGLTGGNTEAFF. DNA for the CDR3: TGTGCCAGCCTGGGCTTGACAGGGGGGAACACTGAAGCTTTCTTT. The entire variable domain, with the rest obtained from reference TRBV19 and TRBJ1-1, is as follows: DGGITQSPKYLFRKEGQNVTLSCEQNLNHDAMYWYRQDPGQGLRLIYYSQIVNDFQKGDIAEGYSVSREKKESFPLTVTSAQKNPTAFYLCASLGLTGGNTEAFFGQGTRLTVV.

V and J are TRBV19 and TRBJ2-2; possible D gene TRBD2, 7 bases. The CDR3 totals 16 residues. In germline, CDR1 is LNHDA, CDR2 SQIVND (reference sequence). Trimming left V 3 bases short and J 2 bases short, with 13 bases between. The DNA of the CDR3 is TGTGCCAGTAGTATTTGGGGCGGGGGCAACACCGGGGAGCTGTTTTTT. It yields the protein CASSIWGGGNTGELFF.

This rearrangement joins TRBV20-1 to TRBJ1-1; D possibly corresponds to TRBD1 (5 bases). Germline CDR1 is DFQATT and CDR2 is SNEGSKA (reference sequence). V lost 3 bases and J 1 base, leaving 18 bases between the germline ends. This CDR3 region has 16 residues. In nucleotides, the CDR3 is TGCAGTGCTAGTGAAAGCGGTGGGACCAAGAACACTGAAGCTTTCTTT. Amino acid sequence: CSASESGGTKNTEAFF.

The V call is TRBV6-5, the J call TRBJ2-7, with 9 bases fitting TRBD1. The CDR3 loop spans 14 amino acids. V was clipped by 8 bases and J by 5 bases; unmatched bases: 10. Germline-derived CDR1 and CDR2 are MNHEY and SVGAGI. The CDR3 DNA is TGTGCCAGCGTCGGGACAGGGTTCTTCCACGAGCAGTACTTC. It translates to CASVGTGFFHEQYF.

This CDR3 reads CASSRTRPGPYEQYF. The CDR3 DNA reads TGTGCCAGCAGCCGGACTCGCCCCGGGCCCTACGAGCAGTACTTC. This chain uses TRBV28 with TRBJ2-7, with D possibly TRBD2 on 5 matching bases. Trimming pared 6 bases from V and 2 bases from J, leaving 17 bases between. This CDR3 region has 15 residues. Germline CDR1 and CDR2: MDHEN and SYDVKM.